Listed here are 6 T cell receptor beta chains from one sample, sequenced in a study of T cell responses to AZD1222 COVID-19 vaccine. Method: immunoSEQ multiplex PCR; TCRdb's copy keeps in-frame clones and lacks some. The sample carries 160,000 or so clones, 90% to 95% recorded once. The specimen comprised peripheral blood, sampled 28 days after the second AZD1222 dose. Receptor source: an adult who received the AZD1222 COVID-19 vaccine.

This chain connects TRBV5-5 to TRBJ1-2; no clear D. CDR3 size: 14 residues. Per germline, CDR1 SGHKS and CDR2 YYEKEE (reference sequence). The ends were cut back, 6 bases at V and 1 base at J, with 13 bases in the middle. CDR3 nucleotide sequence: TGTGCCAGCACTCCCCTGACCCGTAACTATGGCTACACCTTC. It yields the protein CASTPLTRNYGYTF.

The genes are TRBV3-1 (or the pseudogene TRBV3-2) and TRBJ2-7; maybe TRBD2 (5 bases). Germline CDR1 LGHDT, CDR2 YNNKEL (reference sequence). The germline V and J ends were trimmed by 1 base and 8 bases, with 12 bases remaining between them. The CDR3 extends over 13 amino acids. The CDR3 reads CASSQARESKQYF. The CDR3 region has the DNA TGTGCCAGCAGCCAAGCACGGGAATCCAAGCAGTACTTC.

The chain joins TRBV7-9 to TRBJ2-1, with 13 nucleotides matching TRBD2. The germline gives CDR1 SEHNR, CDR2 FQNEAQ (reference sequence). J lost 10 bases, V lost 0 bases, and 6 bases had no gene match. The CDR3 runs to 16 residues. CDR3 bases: TGTGCCAGCAGCTTAGCACTAGCGGGAGGGTGGGCCGAGCAGTTCTTC. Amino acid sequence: CASSLALAGGWAEQFF. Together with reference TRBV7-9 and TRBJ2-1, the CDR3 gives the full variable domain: DTGVSQNPRHKITKRGQNVTFRCDPISEHNRLYWYRQTLGQGPEFLTYFQNEAQLEKSRLLSDRFSAERPKGSFSTLEIQRTEQGDSAMYLCASSLALAGGWAEQFFGPGTRLTVL.

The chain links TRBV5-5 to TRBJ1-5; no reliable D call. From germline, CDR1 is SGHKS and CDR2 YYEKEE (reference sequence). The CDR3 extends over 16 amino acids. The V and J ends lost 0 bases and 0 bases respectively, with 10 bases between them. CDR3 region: CASSLDTLISNQPQHF. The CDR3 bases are TGTGCCAGCAGCTTGGACACCCTGATTAGCAATCAGCCCCAGCATTTT.

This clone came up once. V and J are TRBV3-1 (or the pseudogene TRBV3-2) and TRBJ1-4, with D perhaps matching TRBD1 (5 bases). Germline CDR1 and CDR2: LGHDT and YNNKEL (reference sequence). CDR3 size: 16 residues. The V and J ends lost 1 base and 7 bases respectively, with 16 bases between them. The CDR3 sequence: CASSQGWAVQGEKLFF. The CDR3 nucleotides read TGTGCCAGCAGCCAAGGGTGGGCGGTTCAGGGTGAAAAACTGTTTTTT.

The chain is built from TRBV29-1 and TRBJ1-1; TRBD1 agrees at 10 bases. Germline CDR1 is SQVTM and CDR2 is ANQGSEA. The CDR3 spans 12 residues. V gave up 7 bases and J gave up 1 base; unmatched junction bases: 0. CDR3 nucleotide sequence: TGCAGCGGGGACAGGGGGAACACTGAAGCTTTCTTT. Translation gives CSGDRGNTEAFF.